This T cell receptor beta chain is from a study of blood T cell repertoires in COVID-19. Original analysis: Amplification from reference gene primers served as the basis for estimated nucleated cell counts. Only in-frame clones appear in the TCRdb table, and some are missing; sequencing was by immunoSEQ multiplex PCR. V, J and clone size were drawn from that table, and D and trimming were deduced from the DNA. Of approximately 61,000 clones listed, about 90% are singletons. The sequence was obtained from a woman of 80 years or more with active COVID-19. Sequencing was performed on peripheral blood.

The CDR3 DNA reads as TGTGCCAGCAGTTCCCCGACCAGGGGGGAGACCCAGTACTTC. It encodes CASSSPTRGETQYF. This chain joins TRBV28 and TRBJ2-5, with 7 bases aligning to TRBD1. The CDR3 is made up of 14 amino acids. CDR1 and CDR2 from the germline V gene are MDHEN and SYDVKM. Trimming at V came to 4 bases and at J to 5 bases, leaving 7 bases not matched to a gene.